Detailed here is one T cell receptor (beta chain). Its antigen is undetermined. The data were produced by immunoSEQ multiplex PCR, yet TCRdb's version contains in-frame clones alone and is incomplete. The sample records over 100,000 clones, roughly 57% being singletons. This specimen belongs to a study of cytotoxic CD8 clonotypes in ibrutinib-treated CLL. Study-wide results and limits: With treatment, public clonotypes, which were uncommon, either contracted or remained stable.

The CDR3 runs 15 residues. CDR1 and CDR2 from the germline V gene are SGHRS and YFSETQ. V trimming: 0 bases; J trimming: 13 bases; junction bases outside the gene matches: 8. Genomic DNA in a quantity of 2 to 2.5 micrograms was derived from cryopreserved PBMCs for TCR beta libraries. The genes are TRBV5-1 and TRBJ2-5; 14 nucleotides align to TRBD2. The sequence was obtained from a human donor with chronic lymphocytic leukemia. The source was PBMCs, collected after 24 months of ibrutinib treatment. Here the CDR3 reads CASSLVGTSGGPPYF. CDR3 DNA: TGCGCCAGCAGCTTGGTCGGGACTAGCGGGGGCCCTCCGTACTTC.